Detailed here is one T cell receptor (beta chain). Original processing notes: Estimated nucleated cell counts came from reference gene primer amplification. Sequencing was performed with immunoSEQ multiplex PCR; in TCRdb, only in-frame clones are kept and a portion is missing. V, J and clone size derive from that table, while D and trimming were established from the DNA sequence. Of 650,000 to 800,000 clones detected, 85% to 90% appear once; the ten largest clones hold around 0.3%. The germline V and J ends were trimmed by 3 bases and 6 bases, with 9 bases remaining between them. The CDR3 loop spans 13 amino acids. CDR1 is MRHNA and CDR2 is SNTAGT in the germline V gene. The data are from a study of blood T cell repertoires in COVID-19.

The TCR was taken from a woman aged 18-29 years with acute or convalescent COVID-19. This sequence joins TRBV6-4 and TRBJ1-5; no firm D call. The sequenced sample was peripheral blood. CDR3 region: CASSESASQPQHF. For the CDR3, the DNA is TGTGCCAGCAGTGAGTCCGCGAGTCAGCCCCAGCATTTT.